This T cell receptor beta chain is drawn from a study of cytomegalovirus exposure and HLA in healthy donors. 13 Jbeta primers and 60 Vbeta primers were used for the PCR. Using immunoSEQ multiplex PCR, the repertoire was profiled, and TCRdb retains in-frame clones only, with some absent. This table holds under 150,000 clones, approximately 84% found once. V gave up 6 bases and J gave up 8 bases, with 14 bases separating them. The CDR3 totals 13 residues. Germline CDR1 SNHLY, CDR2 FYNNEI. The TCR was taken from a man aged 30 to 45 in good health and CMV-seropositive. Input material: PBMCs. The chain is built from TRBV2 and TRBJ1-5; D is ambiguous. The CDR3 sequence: CASRVSGAEPQHF. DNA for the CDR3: TGTGCCAGCAGGGTTAGCGGTGCGGAGCCCCAGCATTTT. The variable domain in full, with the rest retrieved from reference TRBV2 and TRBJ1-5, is EPEVTQTPSHQVTQMGQEVILRCVPISNHLYFYWYRQILGQKVEFLVSFYNNEISEKSEIFDDQFSVERPDGSNFTLKIRSTKLEDSAMYFCASRVSGAEPQHFGDGTRLSIL.